This passage covers 9 T cell receptor beta chains from one sample sequenced in a study of shared clonotypes between healthy human individuals (dated by TCRdb to the early 2020s). Receptor libraries were prepared by the immunoSEQ multiplex PCR assay. What TCRdb holds here is the immuneACCESS table cut down to in-frame rearrangements. Part of the clones is not present; checked against another copy, under half of the missing clones reflect an unresolved V gene, and the others are unexplained. This sample is represented by roughly 2 million clones; roughly 96% of them were singletons. The ten largest clones add up to roughly 0.13% of the sample. Specimen: naive CD4+ T cells sorted from blood. The sample's cell subset or site label, in plain terms: CD45RA+ positively selected. Every receptor here comes from a man aged 18 to 30 in good health.

The genes are TRBV7-8 and TRBJ1-1; D unresolved. Per the germline V gene, CDR1 is SGHVS and CDR2 is FQNEAQ. Between the trimmed V and J ends, which lost 3 bases and 6 bases, there was a span of 8 bases. The length of the CDR3 is 12 residues. CDR3 region: CASSLITAEAFF. The CDR3 region has the DNA TGTGCCAGCAGCTTGATAACCGCTGAAGCTTTCTTT.

The chain employs TRBV5-5 and TRBJ1-5; the D is unclear. Trimming stripped 1 base from V and 4 bases from J, with 9 bases between. The CDR3 has 14 amino acids. The germline CDR1 and CDR2 sequences are SGHKS and YYEKEE (reference sequence). In DNA, the CDR3 is TGTGCCAGCAGCTTGTTGAAGGCGAATCAGCCCCAGCATTTT. This gives the protein CASSLLKANQPQHF.

This clone was counted a few times. V gene TRBV5-1 combines with J gene TRBJ2-1; D uncertain. CDR3 length: 12 residues. The germline V and J ends were trimmed by 1 base and 7 bases, with 6 bases remaining between them. Germline-derived CDR1 and CDR2 are SGHRS and YFSETQ. CDR3 sequence: CASSLNFNEQFF. CDR3 DNA: TGCGCCAGCAGCTTGAACTTTAATGAGCAGTTCTTC.

In nucleotides, the CDR3 is TGTGCCTGGAGAAAATACCAGGCTAGCGGGTCGTACGGCCAAGAGACCCAGTACTTC. Encoded protein: CAWRKYQASGSYGQETQYF. V and J are TRBV30 and TRBJ2-5; 8 positions agree with TRBD2. CDR1 is GTSNPN and CDR2 is SVGIG in the germline V gene (reference sequence). J gave up 1 base and V 3 bases, and 19 bases lay outside the gene matches. There are 19 residues in the CDR3.

The chain carries TRBV30 and TRBJ1-5; 7 nucleotides align to TRBD1. V shed 2 bases, J shed 0 bases, and the junction held 10 bases outside the gene matches. The CDR3 totals 17 residues. Germline-derived CDR1 and CDR2 are GTSNPN and SVGIG (reference sequence). CDR3 in amino acids: CAWSTNRGDYSNQPQHF. The CDR3 DNA sequence: TGTGCCTGGAGTACGAACAGGGGCGACTATAGCAATCAGCCCCAGCATTTT.

The chain employs TRBV11-2 and TRBJ2-7; the match to TRBD1 covers 9 bases. V lost 5 bases, J lost 3 bases, and 2 bases stayed unmatched. Germline values: CDR1 SGHAT, CDR2 FQNNGV. The CDR3 contains 13 residues. CDR3 protein: CASSPTGGYEQYF. Here the CDR3 DNA reads TGTGCCAGCAGCCCGACAGGGGGCTACGAGCAGTACTTC.

For this clone: The same CDR3 is also encoded by other DNA sequences in this sample. V and J are TRBV2 and TRBJ2-7; the D is unclear. Trimming shortened V by 0 bases and J by 3 bases, and 3 bases separated the two germline ends. This CDR3 has 12 residues. Germline values: CDR1 SNHLY, CDR2 FYNNEI. The CDR3 coding sequence is TGTGCCAGCAGTGAAGCTGGCTACGAGCAGTACTTC. Translated, it gives CASSEAGYEQYF.

Here the CDR3 reads CASSPSQGNAGNTIYF. CDR3 nucleotide sequence: TGTGCCAGTAGTCCGTCGCAGGGGAATGCTGGAAACACCATATATTTT. The chain has TRBV19 and TRBJ1-3; possibly TRBD1 for D (6 bases). The CDR3 has 16 amino acids. V lost 5 bases and J lost 2, with 16 bases in between. Germline loops: CDR1 LNHDA, CDR2 SQIVND (reference sequence).

The J gene is TRBJ2-2, the V gene TRBV5-6, with D unclear. V shed 0 bases and J shed 4 bases, with 13 bases lying between them. Looked up from germline, CDR1 is SGHDT and CDR2 is YYEEEE. CDR3 length equals 16 residues. The CDR3 is CASSLGSVVGTGELFF. The CDR3 nucleotides read TGTGCCAGCAGCTTGGGATCCGTCGTCGGCACCGGGGAGCTGTTTTTT.